This T cell receptor (beta chain) is from a study of blood T cell repertoires in COVID-19. Study-level background: The samples span acute and convalescent COVID-19 from the United States, Italy and Spain.

Seattle patients were enrolled during active infection and followed longitudinally. V lost 4 bases and J lost 8; bases outside the gene matches: 6. The CDR3 contains 14 residues. Germline assignment: CDR1 MNHEY and CDR2 SVGAGI. Original analysis: Reference gene primer amplification gave nucleated cell count estimates. The repertoire was sequenced with immunoSEQ multiplex PCR; TCRdb's copy has only in-frame clones and lacks some. The D gene and trimming were derived from the DNA, and the V and J assignments and clone size from that table. The data contain some 400,000 clones, more than 75% of them singletons.

The rearrangement joins TRBV6-5 to TRBJ1-2; 11 bases are shared with TRBD1. The sequence was collected from a woman aged 30 to 39 with COVID-19, enrolled during active disease. The sequencing sample was made of peripheral blood. CDR3 sequence: CASSSGQGVGGYTF. In nucleotides, the CDR3 is TGTGCCAGCAGTTCGGGACAGGGGGTTGGAGGCTACACCTTC.